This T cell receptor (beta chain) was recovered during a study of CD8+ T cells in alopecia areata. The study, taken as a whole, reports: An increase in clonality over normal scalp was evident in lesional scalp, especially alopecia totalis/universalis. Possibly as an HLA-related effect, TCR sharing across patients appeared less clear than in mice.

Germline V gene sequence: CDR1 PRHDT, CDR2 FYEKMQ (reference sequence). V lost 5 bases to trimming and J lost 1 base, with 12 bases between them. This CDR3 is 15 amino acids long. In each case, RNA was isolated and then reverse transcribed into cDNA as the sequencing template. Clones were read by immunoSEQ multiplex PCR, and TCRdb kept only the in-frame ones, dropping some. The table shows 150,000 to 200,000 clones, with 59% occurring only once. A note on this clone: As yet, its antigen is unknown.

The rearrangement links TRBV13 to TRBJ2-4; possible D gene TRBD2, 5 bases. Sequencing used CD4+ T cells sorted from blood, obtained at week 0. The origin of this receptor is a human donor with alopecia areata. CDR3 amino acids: CASSRWSGAKNIQYF. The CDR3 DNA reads TGTGCCAGCAGCCGTTGGTCGGGGGCCAAAAACATTCAGTACTTC.